This T cell receptor beta chain emerged from a study of cytomegalovirus exposure and HLA in healthy donors. General study findings and limits: In a later analysis, an Asian-associated ancestry cluster reportedly showed fewer N-insertions than the 666-donor mean. Among immune exposure information, only CMV serostatus was available.

The CDR3 is 15 residues long. In germline, CDR1 is MNHNS, CDR2 SASEGT. V was pared by 4 bases and J by 6 bases, with 5 bases of the junction left unmatched. A remark on this clone: Its antigen is unknown.

A multiplex PCR was run with 60 Vbeta primers and 13 Jbeta primers. The assay was immunoSEQ multiplex PCR, and TCRdb's table has in-frame clones only and misses some. The sample includes 110,000 to 150,000 clones, under 90% seen only once; the top ten take around 4.1%. The rearrangement uses TRBV6-1 and TRBJ2-1; 11 nucleotides line up with TRBD1. Material: PBMCs. The receptor was isolated from a man aged 35 to 55 in good health and CMV-seronegative. DNA of the CDR3: TGTGCCAGCAGTGTCCTGGACAGGGGGCCCAATGAGCAGTTCTTC. Translating it yields CASSVLDRGPNEQFF.